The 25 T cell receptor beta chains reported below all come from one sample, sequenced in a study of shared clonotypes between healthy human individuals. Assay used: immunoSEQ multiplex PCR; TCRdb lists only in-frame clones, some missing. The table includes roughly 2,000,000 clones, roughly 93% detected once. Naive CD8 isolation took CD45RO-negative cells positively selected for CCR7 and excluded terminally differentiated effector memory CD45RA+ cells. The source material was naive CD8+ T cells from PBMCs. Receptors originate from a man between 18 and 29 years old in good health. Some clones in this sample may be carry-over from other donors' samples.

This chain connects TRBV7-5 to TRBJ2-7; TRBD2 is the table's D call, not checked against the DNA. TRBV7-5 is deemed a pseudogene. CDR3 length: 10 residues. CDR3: CVRSLYEQYF. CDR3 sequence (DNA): TGTGTCAGAAGCTTATATGAGCAGTACTTC.

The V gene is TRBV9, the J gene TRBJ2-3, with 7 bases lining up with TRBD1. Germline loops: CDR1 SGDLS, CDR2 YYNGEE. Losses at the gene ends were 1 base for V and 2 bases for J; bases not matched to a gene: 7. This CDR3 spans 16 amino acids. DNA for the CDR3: TGTGCCAGCAGCGTAACCTCGGGACAGCACACAGATACGCAGTATTTT. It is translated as CASSVTSGQHTDTQYF.

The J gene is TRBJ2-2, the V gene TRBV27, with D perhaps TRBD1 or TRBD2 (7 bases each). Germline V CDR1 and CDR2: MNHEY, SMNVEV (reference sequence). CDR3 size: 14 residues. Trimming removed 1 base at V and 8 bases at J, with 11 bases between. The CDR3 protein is CASSLFRGGGELFF. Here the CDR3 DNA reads TGTGCCAGCAGTTTATTCAGGGGGGGTGGGGAGCTGTTTTTT.

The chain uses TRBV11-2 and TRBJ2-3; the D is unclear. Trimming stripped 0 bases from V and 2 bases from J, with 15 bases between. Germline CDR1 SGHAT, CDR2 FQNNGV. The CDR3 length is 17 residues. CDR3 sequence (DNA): TGTGCCAGCAGCTTAGATCCGTCAGCGAGGCTCACAGATACGCAGTATTTT. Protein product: CASSLDPSARLTDTQYF.

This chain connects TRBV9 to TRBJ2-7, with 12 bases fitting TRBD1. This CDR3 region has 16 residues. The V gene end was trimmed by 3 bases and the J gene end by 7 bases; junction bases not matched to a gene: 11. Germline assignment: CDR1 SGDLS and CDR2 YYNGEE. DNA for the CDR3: TGTGCCAGCAGCGCTCATTCCGGGACAGGGGGCCGAGAGCAGTACTTC. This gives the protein CASSAHSGTGGREQYF.

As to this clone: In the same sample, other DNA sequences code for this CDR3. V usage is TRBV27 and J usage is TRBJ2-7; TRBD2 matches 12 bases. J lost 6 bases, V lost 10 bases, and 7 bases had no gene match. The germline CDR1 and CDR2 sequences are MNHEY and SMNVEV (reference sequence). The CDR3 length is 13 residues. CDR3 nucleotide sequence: TGTGCCACTAGACTAGCGGGAGTTTCCGAGCAGTACTTC. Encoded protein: CATRLAGVSEQYF.

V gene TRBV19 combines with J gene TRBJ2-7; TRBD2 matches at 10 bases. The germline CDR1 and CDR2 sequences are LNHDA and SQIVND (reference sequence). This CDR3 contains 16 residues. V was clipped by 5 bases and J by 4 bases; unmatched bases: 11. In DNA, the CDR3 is TGTGCCAGTAGTTCTTCACCGGGACTAGCGTCGTACGAGCAGTACTTC. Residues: CASSSSPGLASYEQYF.

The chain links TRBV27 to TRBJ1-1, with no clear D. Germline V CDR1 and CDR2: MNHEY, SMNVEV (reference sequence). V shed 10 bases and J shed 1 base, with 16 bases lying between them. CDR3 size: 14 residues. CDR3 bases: TGTGCCACCAGGAGTACCTACTGGAACACTGAAGCTTTCTTT. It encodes CATRSTYWNTEAFF.

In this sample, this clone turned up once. The CDR3 loop is CSGAVQSPDYSYNEQFF. The CDR3, as DNA: TGCAGCGGGGCTGTCCAAAGCCCTGATTACTCTTACAATGAGCAGTTCTTC. This chain connects TRBV29-1 to TRBJ2-1, with unresolved D. Looked up from germline, CDR1 is SQVTM and CDR2 is ANQGSEA. The CDR3 sequence is 17 residues long. V lost 7 bases and J 4 bases, leaving 26 bases between the germline ends.

The CDR3 region is CASTTWPDGSNEQFF. The CDR3 bases are TGTGCCAGCACTACTTGGCCAGATGGGAGCAATGAGCAGTTCTTC. The rearrangement links TRBV27 to TRBJ2-1, with a weak D call TRBD2 (5 bases). Germline V gene lookup returns CDR1 MNHEY and CDR2 SMNVEV (reference sequence). The germline V and J ends were trimmed by 7 bases and 6 bases, with 19 bases remaining between them. The CDR3 has 15 residues.

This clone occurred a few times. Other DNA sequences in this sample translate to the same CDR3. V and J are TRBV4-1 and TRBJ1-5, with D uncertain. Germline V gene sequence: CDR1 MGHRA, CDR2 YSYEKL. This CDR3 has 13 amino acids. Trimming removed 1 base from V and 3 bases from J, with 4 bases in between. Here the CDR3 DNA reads TGCGCCAGCAGCCAAGGATTCAATCAGCCCCAGCATTTT. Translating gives CASSQGFNQPQHF.

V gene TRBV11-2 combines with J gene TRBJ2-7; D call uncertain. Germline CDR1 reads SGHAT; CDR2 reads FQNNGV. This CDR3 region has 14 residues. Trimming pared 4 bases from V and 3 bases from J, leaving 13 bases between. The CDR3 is CASSSVRRNYEQYF. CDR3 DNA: TGTGCCAGCAGCTCCGTCCGGCGGAACTACGAGCAGTACTTC.

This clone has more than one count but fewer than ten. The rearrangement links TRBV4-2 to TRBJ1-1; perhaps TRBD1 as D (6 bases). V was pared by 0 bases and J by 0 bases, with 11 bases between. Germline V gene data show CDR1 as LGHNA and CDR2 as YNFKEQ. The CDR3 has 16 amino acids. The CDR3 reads CASSQDWGAVNTEAFF. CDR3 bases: TGTGCCAGCAGCCAAGATTGGGGGGCGGTGAACACTGAAGCTTTCTTT.

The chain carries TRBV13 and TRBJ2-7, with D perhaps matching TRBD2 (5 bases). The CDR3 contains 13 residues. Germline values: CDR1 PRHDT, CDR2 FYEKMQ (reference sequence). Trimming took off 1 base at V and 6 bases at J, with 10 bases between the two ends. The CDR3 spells CASSLAPGIEQYF. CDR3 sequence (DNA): TGTGCCAGCAGCTTAGCCCCCGGGATCGAGCAGTACTTC.

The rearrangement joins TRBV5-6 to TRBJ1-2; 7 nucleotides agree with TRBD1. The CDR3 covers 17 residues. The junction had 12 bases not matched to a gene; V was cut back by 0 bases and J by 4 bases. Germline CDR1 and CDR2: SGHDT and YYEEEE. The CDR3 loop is CASSLDGIQGRTYGYTF. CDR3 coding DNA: TGTGCCAGCAGCTTGGATGGAATACAGGGGCGGACCTATGGCTACACCTTC.

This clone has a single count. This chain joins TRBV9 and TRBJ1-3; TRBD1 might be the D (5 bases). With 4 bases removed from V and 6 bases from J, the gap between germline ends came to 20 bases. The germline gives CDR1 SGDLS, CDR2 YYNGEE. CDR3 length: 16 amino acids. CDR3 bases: TGTGCCAGCAGCCTCCATCCCATGACAGTTGAAAACACCATATATTTT. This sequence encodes CASSLHPMTVENTIYF.

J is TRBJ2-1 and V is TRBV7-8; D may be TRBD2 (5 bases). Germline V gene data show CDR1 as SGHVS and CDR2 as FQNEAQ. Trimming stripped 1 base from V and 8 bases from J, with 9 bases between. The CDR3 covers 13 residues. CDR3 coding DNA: TGTGCCAGCAGCTTAGAGCGGACGTATGAGCAGTTCTTC. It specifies CASSLERTYEQFF.

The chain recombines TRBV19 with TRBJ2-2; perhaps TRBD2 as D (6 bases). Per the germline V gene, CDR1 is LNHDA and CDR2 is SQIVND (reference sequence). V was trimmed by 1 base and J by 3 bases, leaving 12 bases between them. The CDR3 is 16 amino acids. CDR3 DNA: TGTGCCAGTAGTATAGTAGGCGGGGTGTACACCGGGGAGCTGTTTTTT. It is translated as CASSIVGGVYTGELFF.

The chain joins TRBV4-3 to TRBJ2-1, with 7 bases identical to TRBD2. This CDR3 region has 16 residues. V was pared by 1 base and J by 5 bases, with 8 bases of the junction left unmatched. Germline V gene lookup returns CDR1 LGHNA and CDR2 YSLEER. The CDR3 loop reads CASSQANSGSHNEQFF. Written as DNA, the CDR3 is TGCGCCAGCAGCCAAGCCAATAGCGGGTCACACAATGAGCAGTTCTTC.

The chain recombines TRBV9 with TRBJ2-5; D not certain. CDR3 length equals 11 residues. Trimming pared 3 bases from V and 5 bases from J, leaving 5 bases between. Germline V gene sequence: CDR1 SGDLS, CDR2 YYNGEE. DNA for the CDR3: TGTGCCAGCAGCGACCCCGAGACCCAGTACTTC. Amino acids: CASSDPETQYF.

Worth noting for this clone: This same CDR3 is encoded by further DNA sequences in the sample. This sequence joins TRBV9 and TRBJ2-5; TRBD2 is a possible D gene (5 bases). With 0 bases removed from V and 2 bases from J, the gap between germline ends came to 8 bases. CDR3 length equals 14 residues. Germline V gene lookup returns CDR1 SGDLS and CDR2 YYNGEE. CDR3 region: CASSVGGRQETQYF. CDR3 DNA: TGTGCCAGCAGCGTAGGTGGGAGACAAGAGACCCAGTACTTC.

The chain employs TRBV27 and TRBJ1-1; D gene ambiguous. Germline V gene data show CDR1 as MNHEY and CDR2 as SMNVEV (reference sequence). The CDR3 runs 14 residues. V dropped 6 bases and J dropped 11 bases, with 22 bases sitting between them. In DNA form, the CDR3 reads TGTGCCAGCAGCCCCGCCGGGTGGGCAGTCCAGGCTTTCTTT. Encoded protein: CASSPAGWAVQAFF.

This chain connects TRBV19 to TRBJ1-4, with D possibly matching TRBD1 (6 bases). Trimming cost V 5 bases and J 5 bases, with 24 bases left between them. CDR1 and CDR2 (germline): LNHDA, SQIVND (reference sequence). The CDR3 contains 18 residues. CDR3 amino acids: CASSPRGMEWGRNEKLFF. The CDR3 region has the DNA TGTGCCAGTAGTCCCCGTGGGATGGAGTGGGGGCGAAATGAAAAACTGTTTTTT.

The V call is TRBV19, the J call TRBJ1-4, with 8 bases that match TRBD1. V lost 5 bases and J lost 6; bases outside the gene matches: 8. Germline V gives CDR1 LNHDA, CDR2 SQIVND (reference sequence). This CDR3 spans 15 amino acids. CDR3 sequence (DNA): TGTGCCAGTAGTCTGGGGACAGGAAGCTATGAAAAACTGTTTTTT. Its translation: CASSLGTGSYEKLFF.

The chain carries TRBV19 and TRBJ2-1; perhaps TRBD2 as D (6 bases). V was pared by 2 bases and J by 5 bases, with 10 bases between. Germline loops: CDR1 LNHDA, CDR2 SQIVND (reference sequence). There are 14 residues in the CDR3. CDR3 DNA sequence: TGTGCCAGTAGTATACTAGCGTCCCACAATGAGCAGTTCTTC. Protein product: CASSILASHNEQFF.